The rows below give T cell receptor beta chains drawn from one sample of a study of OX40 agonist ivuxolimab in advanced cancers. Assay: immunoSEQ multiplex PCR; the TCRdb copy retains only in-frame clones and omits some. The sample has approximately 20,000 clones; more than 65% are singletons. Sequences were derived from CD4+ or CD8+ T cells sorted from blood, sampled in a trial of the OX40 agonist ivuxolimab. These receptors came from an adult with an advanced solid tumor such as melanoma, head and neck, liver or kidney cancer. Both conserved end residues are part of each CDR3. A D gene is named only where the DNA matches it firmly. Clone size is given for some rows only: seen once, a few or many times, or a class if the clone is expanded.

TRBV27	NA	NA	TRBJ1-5	CASSWGGNQPQHF	TGTGCCAGCAGTTGGGGGGGCAATCAGCCCCAGCATTTT
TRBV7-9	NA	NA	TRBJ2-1	CASSLEGGRNEQFF	TGTGCCAGCAGCTTAGAGGGGGGCCGGAATGAGCAGTTCTTC
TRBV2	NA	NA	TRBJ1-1	CASSEAPGWGTEAFF	TGTGCCAGCAGTGAAGCGCCGGGTTGGGGCACTGAAGCTTTCTTT
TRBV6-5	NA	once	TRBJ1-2	CASGANDGYTF	TGTGCCAGCGGGGCCAACGATGGCTACACCTTC
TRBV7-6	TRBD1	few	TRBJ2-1	CASSQTGMSSYNEQFF	TGTGCCAGCAGCCAGACAGGGATGAGCTCCTACAATGAGCAGTTCTTC
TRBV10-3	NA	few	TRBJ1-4	CAISESEAAREKLFF	TGTGCCATCAGTGAGTCGGAGGCGGCAAGGGAAAAACTGTTTTTT
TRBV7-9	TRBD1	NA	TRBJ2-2	CASSQPRGPTGELFF	TGTGCCAGCAGCCAGCCCAGGGGGCCCACCGGGGAGCTGTTTTTT
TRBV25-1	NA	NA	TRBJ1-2	CASSEPGMKGYTF	TGTGCCAGCAGTGAGCCAGGGATGAAGGGCTACACCTTC
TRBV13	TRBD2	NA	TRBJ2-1	CASSRGTSEVNEQFF	TGTGCCAGCAGCCGCGGGACTAGCGAGGTCAATGAGCAGTTCTTC
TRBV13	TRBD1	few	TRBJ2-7	CASSQDPGTGTYEQYF	TGTGCCAGCAGTCAAGACCCTGGGACAGGGACCTACGAGCAGTACTTC
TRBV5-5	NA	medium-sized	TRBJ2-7	CASSLDGYEQYF	TGTGCCAGCAGCTTAGACGGCTACGAGCAGTACTTC
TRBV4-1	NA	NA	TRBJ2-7	CASSQTDAYEQYF	TGCGCCAGCAGCCAGACGGACGCCTACGAGCAGTACTTC
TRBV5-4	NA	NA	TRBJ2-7	CASSLGAGNYEQYF	TGTGCCAGCAGCTTGGGGGCGGGGAACTACGAGCAGTACTTC
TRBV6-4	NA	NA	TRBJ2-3	CASSDSPGEIDTQYF	TGTGCCAGCAGTGACTCCCCAGGGGAAATAGATACGCAGTATTTT
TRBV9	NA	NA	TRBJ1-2	CASSAATPLPGGYTF	TGTGCCAGCAGCGCCGCCACTCCCCTCCCGGGAGGCTACACCTTC
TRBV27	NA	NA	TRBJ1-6	CASSLASFGSPLHF	TGTGCCAGCAGTTTAGCCAGCTTTGGTTCACCCCTCCACTTT
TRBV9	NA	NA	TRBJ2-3	CASTKGGGQYTDTQYF	TGTGCCAGCACGAAGGGGGGGGGACAATACACAGATACGCAGTATTTT
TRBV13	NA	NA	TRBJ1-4	CASSTRTATNEKLFF	TGTGCCAGCAGCACCAGGACAGCAACTAATGAAAAACTGTTTTTT
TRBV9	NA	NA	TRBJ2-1	CASSVALGSNEQFF	TGTGCCAGCAGCGTAGCCCTGGGGAGCAATGAGCAGTTCTTC
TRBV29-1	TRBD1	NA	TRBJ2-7	CSVERGQGFSYEQYF	TGCAGCGTTGAAAGGGGACAGGGTTTCTCCTACGAGCAGTACTTC
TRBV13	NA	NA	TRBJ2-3	CASSFRGHSYTDTQYF	TGTGCCAGCAGCTTCCGCGGACACTCCTACACAGATACGCAGTATTTT
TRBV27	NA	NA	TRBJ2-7	CASSFNRGSSYEQYF	TGTGCCAGCAGTTTTAATAGGGGCAGCTCCTACGAGCAGTACTTC
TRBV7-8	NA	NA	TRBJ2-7	CASSPPSYEQYF	TGTGCCAGCAGCCCTCCGTCCTACGAGCAGTACTTC
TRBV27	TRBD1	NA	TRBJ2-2	CASSLRTGSEGELFF	TGTGCCAGCAGTTTAAGGACAGGGTCGGAAGGGGAGCTGTTTTTT
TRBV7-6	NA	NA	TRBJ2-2	CASSLRGTGELFF	TGTGCCAGCAGCCTCCGGGGTACCGGGGAGCTGTTTTTT
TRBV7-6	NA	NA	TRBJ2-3	CASSLGARDTQYF	TGTGCCAGCAGCTTAGGGGCGCGAGATACGCAGTATTTT
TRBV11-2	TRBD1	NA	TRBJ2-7	CASSLGDRGSSYEQYF	TGTGCCAGCAGCTTGGGGGACAGGGGGAGCTCCTACGAGCAGTACTTC
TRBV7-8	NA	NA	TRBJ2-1	CASSLEGSYNEQFF	TGTGCCAGCAGCTTAGAGGGCTCCTACAATGAGCAGTTCTTC
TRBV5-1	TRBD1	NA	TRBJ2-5	CASSPGTGGFWGETQYF	TGCGCCAGCAGCCCCGGGACAGGGGGTTTTTGGGGAGAGACCCAGTACTTC
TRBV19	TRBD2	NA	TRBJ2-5	CASRRTSGAPETQYF	TGTGCCAGTAGAAGGACTAGCGGGGCCCCGGAGACCCAGTACTTC
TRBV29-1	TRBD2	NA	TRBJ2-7	CSVETSGGLSYEQYF	TGCAGCGTTGAGACTAGCGGGGGGCTCTCCTACGAGCAGTACTTC
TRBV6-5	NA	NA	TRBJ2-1	CASSLGLYNEQFF	TGTGCCAGCAGCCTGGGTCTTTACAATGAGCAGTTCTTC
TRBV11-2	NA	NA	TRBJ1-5	CASSLDAGDGTQPQHF	TGTGCCAGCAGCTTAGACGCCGGGGACGGAACTCAGCCCCAGCATTTT
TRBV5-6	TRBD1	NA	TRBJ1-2	CASSAGTGAGGYTF	TGTGCCAGCAGCGCCGGGACAGGGGCCGGTGGCTACACCTTC
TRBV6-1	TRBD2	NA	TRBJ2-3	CASSEADGGAADTQYF	TGTGCCAGCAGTGAAGCAGACGGGGGGGCGGCAGATACGCAGTATTTT
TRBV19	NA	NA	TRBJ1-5	CASRAYLGAGQPQHF	TGTGCCAGTCGGGCCTATCTGGGGGCCGGTCAGCCCCAGCATTTT
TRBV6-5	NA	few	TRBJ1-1	CASSYGRVANTEAFF	TGTGCCAGCAGTTACGGAAGGGTCGCGAACACTGAAGCTTTCTTT
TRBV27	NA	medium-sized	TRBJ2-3	CASSLSAGTDTQYF	TGTGCCAGCAGTTTAAGTGCTGGCACAGATACGCAGTATTTT
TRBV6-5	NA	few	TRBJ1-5	CASSLQGRQPQHF	TGTGCCAGCAGTCTACAGGGTCGGCAGCCCCAGCATTTT
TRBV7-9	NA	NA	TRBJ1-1	CASSLGWASSTEAFF	TGTGCCAGCAGCTTAGGATGGGCCTCGAGCACTGAAGCTTTCTTT